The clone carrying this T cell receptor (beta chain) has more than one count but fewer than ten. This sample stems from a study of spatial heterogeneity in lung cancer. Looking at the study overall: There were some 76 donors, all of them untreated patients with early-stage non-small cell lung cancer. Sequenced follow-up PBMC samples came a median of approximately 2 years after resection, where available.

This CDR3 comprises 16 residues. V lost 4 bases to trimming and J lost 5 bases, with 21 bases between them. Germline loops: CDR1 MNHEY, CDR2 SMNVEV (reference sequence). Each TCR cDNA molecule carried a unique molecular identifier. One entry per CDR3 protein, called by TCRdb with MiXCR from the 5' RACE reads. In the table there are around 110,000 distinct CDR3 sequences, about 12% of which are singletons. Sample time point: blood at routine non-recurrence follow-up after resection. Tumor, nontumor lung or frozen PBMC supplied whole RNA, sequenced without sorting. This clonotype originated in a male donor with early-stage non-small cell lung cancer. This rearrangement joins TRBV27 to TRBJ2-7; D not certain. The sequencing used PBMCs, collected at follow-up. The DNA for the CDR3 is TGTGCCAGCAGTTCCCGCCCACCTGCGACGGGCCACGAGCAGTACTTC. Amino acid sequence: CASSSRPPATGHEQYF.